The rows below give T cell receptor beta chains drawn from one sample of a study of chemoradiotherapy in HPV16-positive cancers. TCRdb keeps only in-frame clones here, not all; method: immunoSEQ multiplex PCR. The sample lists about 15,000 clones, 65% to 80% occurring once. The sample here was taken from a patient who underwent chemoradiotherapy. The receptors stem from a human donor with HPV-associated anogenital cancer. CDR3s include the opening cysteine and the closing phenylalanine or tryptophan. D genes are given only for firm matches. A row's size may be missing; if present it is once, few, many or a size class.

V gene	D gene	clone size	J gene	CDR3 DNA	CDR3 protein
TRBV29-1	.	.	TRBJ2-7	TGCAGCGTTCTGGGACTCTCCCGTTACGAGCAGTACTTC	CSVLGLSRYEQYF
TRBV25-1	.	.	TRBJ2-3	TGTGCCAGCAGTGAAGGCGGCGGTACGCAGTATTTT	CASSEGGGTQYF
TRBV7-2	.	.	TRBJ1-6	TGTGCCAGCAGCTTAGTGGGTGGGGGAGGAAAGTTAACCCTCCACTTT	CASSLVGGGGKLTLHF
TRBV5-4	TRBD1	.	TRBJ2-2	TGTGCCAGCAGCGTTACAGGGGTACGCCGGGAGCTGTTTTTT	CASSVTGVRRELFF
TRBV7-9	.	.	TRBJ2-3	TGTGCCAGCAGCCCTCGCGAGGGCAGAACAGATACGCAGTATTTT	CASSPREGRTDTQYF
TRBV5-6	TRBD1	few	TRBJ1-5	TGTGCCAGCAGCTCCCAGGGGGCGGGACAGCCCCAGCATTTT	CASSSQGAGQPQHF
TRBV5-8	.	.	TRBJ1-1	TGTGCCAGCAGTCAAAGGGGCCACACTGAAGCTTTCTTT	CASSQRGHTEAFF
TRBV7-8	TRBD1	.	TRBJ1-5	TGTGCCAGCAGCTACCGACAGGGACTTTATAGCAATCAGCCCCAGCATTTT	CASSYRQGLYSNQPQHF
TRBV28	TRBD1	once	TRBJ1-2	TGTGCCAGCGCCCCGGGCCTTCAGGGGGCGCCGGCCTTC	CASAPGLQGAPAF
TRBV4-1	.	few	TRBJ1-1	TGCGCCACCAGCATTCACCCACACAGGGACGGGACTGAAGCTTTCTTT	CATSIHPHRDGTEAFF
TRBV7-9	.	few	TRBJ2-2	TGTGCCAGCAGCTTCTCAGGGACGGGGGAGCTGTTTTTT	CASSFSGTGELFF